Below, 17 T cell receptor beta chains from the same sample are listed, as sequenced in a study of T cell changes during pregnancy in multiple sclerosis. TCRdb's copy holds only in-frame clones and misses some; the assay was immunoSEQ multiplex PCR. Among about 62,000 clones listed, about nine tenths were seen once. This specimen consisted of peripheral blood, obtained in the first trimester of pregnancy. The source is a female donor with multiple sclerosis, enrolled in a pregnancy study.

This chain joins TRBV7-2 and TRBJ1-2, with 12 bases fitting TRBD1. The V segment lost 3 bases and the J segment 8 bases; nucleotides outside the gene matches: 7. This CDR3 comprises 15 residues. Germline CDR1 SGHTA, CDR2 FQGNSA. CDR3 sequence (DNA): TGTGCCAGCAGCTTCCCGGGACAGGGGGCCTGGGGCTACACCTTC. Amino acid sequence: CASSFPGQGAWGYTF. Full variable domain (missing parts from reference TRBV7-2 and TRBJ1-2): GAGVSQSPSNKVTEKGKDVELRCDPISGHTALYWYRQSLGQGLEFLIYFQGNSAPDKSGLPSDRFSAERTGGSVSTLTIQRTQQEDSAVYLCASSFPGQGAWGYTFGSGTRLTVV.

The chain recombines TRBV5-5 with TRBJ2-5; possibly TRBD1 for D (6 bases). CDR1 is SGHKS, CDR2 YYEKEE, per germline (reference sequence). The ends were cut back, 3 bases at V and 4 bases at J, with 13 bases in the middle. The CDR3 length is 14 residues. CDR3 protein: CASSSSGTPETQYF. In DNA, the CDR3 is TGTGCCAGCAGCTCCTCCGGGACACCAGAGACCCAGTACTTC.

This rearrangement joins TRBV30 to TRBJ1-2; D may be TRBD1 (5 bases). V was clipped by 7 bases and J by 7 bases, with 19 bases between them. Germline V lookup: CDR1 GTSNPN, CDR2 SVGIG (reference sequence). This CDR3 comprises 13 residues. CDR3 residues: CASGSGALGGYTF. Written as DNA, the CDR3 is TGTGCCTCAGGTAGTGGGGCCCTCGGTGGCTACACCTTC.

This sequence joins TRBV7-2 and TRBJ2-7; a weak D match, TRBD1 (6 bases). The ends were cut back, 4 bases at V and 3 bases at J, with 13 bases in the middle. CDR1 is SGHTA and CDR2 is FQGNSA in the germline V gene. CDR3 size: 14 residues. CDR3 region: CASSSIQGSYEQYF. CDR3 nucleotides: TGTGCCAGCAGCTCAATTCAGGGGAGCTACGAGCAGTACTTC.

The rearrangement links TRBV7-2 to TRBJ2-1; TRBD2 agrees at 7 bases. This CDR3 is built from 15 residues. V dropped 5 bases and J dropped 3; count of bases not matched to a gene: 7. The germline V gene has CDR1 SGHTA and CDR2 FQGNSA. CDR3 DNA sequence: TGTGCCAGCAGCGCCGCGGGAGACCACTACAATGAGCAGTTCTTC. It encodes CASSAAGDHYNEQFF.

DNA for the CDR3: TGTGCCAGCAGCCGTCAAGCGGGGTGGGGCAATGAGCAGTTCTTC. This translates into CASSRQAGWGNEQFF. The V gene is TRBV7-2, the J gene TRBJ2-1; 7 bases match TRBD2. The CDR3 covers 15 residues. Germline loops: CDR1 SGHTA, CDR2 FQGNSA. The junction had 10 bases not matched to a gene; V was cut back by 5 bases and J by 6 bases.

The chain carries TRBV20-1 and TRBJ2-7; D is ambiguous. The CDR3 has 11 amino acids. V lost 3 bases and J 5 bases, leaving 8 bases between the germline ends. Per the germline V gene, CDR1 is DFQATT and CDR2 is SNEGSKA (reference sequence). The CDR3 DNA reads TGCAGTGCTAGTGGCGGCCACGAGCAGTACTTC. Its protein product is CSASGGHEQYF.

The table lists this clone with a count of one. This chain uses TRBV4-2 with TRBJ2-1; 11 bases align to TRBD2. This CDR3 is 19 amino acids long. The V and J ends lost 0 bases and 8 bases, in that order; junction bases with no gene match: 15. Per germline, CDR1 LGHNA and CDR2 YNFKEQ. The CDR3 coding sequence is TGTGCCAGCAGCCAAGATGGGGGGCGTAGCGGGAGGGCCGAGGATGAGCAGTTCTTC. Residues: CASSQDGGRSGRAEDEQFF.

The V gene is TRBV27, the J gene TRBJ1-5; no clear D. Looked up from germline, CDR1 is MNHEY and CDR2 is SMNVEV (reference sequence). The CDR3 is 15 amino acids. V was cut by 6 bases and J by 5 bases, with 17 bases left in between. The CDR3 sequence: CASSLRVGGDQPQHF. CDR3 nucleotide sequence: TGTGCCAGCAGCCTTCGGGTAGGCGGGGATCAGCCCCAGCATTTT.

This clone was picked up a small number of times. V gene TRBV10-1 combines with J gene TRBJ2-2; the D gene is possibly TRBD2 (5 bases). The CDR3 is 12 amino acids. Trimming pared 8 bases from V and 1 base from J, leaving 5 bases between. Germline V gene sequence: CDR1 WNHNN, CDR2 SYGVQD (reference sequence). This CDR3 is CASGRNTGELFF. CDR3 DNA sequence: TGCGCCAGCGGGAGGAACACCGGGGAGCTGTTTTTT.

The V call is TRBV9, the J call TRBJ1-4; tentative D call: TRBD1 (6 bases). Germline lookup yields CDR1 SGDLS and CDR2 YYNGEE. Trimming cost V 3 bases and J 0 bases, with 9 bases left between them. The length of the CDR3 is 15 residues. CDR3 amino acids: CASSGRGATNEKLFF. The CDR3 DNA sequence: TGTGCCAGCAGCGGCAGGGGTGCAACTAATGAAAAACTGTTTTTT.

DNA for the CDR3: TGTGCCAGCAGCGTCGGAGGGGGGGGGAACACTGAAGCTTTCTTT. Amino acids: CASSVGGGGNTEAFF. The V gene is TRBV9, the J gene TRBJ1-1; weak D call: TRBD1 (6 bases). The V end lost 2 bases, the J end lost 1 base, and 12 bases lay between the germline ends. CDR1 SGDLS and CDR2 YYNGEE come from the germline V gene. This CDR3 has 15 amino acids.

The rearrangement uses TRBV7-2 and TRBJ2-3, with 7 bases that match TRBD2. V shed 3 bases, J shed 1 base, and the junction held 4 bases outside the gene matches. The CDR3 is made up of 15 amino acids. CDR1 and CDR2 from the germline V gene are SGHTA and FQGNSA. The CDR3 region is CASSFERGRTDTQYF. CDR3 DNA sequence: TGTGCCAGCAGCTTTGAGCGGGGACGCACAGATACGCAGTATTTT.

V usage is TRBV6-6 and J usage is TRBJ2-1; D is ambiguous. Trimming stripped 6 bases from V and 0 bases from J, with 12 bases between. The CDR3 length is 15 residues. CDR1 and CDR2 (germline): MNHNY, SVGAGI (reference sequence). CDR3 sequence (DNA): TGTGCCAGCAGGGAGCCAGAGAGCTCCTACAATGAGCAGTTCTTC. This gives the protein CASREPESSYNEQFF.

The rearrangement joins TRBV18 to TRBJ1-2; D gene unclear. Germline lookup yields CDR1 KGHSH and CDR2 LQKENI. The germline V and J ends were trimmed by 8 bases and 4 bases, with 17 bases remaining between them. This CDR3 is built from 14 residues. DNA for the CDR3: TGTGCCAGCACAGAGAGCGGGATCCTCTATGGCTACACCTTC. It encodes CASTESGILYGYTF.

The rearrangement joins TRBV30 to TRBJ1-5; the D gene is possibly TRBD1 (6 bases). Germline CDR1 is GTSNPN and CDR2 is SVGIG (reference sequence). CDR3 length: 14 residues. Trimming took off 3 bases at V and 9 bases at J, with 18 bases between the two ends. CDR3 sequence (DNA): TGTGCCTGGAGCGAAAGAGGGGGGGGATCGCCCCAGCATTTT. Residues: CAWSERGGGSPQHF. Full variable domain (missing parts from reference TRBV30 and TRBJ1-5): SQTIHQWPATLVQPVGSPLSLECTVEGTSNPNLYWYRQAAGRGLQLLFYSVGIGQISSEVPQNLSASRPQDRQFILSSKKLLLSDSGFYLCAWSERGGGSPQHFGDGTRLSIL.

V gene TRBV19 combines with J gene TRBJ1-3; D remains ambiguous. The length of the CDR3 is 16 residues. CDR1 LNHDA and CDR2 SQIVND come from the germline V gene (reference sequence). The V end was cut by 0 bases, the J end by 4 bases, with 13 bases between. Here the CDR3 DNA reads TGTGCCAGTAGTATAGACGGACTCTCGCGCGGAAACACCATATATTTT. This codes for CASSIDGLSRGNTIYF.